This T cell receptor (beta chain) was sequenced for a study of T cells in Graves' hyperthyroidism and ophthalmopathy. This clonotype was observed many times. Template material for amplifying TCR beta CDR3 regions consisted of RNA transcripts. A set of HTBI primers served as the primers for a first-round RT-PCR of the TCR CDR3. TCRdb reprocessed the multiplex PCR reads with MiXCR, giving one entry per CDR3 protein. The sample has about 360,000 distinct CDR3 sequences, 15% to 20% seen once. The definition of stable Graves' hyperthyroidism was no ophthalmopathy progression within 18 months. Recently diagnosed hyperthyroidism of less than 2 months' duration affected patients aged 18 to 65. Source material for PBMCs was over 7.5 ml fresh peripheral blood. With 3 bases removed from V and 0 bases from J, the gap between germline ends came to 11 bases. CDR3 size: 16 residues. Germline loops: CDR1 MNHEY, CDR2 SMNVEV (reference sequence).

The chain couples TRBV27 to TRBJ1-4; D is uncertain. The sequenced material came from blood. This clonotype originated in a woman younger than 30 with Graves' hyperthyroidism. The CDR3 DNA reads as TGTGCCAGCAGTTTCGAACCTCTTGCAACTAATGAAAAACTGTTTTTT. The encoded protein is CASSFEPLATNEKLFF.